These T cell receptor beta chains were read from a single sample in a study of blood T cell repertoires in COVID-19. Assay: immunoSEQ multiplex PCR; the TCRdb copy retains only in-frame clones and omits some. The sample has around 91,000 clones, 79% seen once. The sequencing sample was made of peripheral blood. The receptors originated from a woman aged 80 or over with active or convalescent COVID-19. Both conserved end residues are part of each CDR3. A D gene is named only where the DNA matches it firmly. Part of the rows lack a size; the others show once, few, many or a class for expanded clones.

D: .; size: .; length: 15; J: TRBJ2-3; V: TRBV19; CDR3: CASSIRVGFTDTQYF; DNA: TGTGCCAGTAGTATCAGGGTAGGATTCACAGATACGCAGTATTTT
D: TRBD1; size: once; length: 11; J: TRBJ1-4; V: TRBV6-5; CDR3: CASRTGSQLFF; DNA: TGTGCCAGCAGGACAGGGTCACAGCTGTTTTTT
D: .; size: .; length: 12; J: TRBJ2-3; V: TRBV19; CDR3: CASSRAGVTQYF; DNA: TGTGCCAGTAGTCGGGCAGGGGTCACGCAGTATTTT
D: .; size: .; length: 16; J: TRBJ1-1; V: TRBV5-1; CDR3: CASSLAGRAEDTEAFF; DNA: TGTGCCAGCAGCTTGGCCGGTCGGGCGGAGGACACTGAAGCTTTCTTT
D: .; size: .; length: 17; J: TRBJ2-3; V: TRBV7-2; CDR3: CASSLSSIGLITDTQYF; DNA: TGTGCCAGCAGCCTATCAAGCATTGGACTAATCACAGATACGCAGTATTTT
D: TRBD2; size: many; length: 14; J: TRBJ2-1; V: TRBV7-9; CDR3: CASSPGASGPPQFF; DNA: TGTGCCAGCAGCCCTGGGGCTAGCGGGCCCCCGCAGTTCTTC
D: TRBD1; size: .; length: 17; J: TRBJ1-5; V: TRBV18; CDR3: CASSPRTGDYRNQPQHF; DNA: TGTGCCAGCTCACCACGGACAGGGGATTATCGCAATCAGCCCCAGCATTTT
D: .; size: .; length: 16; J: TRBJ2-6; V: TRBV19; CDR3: CASTPGQPTGANVLTF; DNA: TGTGCCAGTACCCCCGGACAGCCGACTGGGGCCAACGTCCTGACTTTC
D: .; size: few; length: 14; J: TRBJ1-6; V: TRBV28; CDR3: CASSFGQGRSPLHF; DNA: TGTGCCAGCAGTTTCGGGCAGGGGCGTTCACCCCTCCACTTT
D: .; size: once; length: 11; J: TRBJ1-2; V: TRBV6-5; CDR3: CASRLGDGYTF; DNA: TGTGCCAGCAGGCTTGGAGACGGCTACACCTTC
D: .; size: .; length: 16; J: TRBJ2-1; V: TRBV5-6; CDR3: CASSPPYRNSYNEQFF; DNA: TGTGCCAGCAGCCCGCCGTACAGAAACTCCTACAATGAGCAGTTCTTC
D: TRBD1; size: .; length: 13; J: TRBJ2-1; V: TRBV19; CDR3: CASRGQDPPEQFF; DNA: TGTGCCAGTAGGGGACAGGATCCGCCCGAGCAGTTCTTC
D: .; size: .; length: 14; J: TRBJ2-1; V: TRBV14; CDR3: CASSALRRADEQFF; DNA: TGTGCCAGCAGCGCTTTAAGGAGGGCTGATGAGCAGTTCTTC
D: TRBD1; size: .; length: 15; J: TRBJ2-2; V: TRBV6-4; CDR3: CASSDSDRAPGELFF; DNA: TGTGCCAGCAGTGACTCTGACAGGGCCCCCGGGGAGCTGTTTTTT
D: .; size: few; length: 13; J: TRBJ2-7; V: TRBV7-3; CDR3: CASSSNTGSEQYF; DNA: TGTGCCAGCAGCTCGAACACAGGGAGCGAGCAGTACTTC
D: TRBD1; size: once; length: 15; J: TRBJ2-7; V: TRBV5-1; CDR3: CASSLNAGTAYEQYF; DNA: TGCGCCAGCAGCTTAAACGCCGGGACAGCCTACGAGCAGTACTTC
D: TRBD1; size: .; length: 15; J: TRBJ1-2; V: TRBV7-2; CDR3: CASSFGTGPNYGYTF; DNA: TGTGCCAGCAGCTTCGGGACAGGGCCGAACTATGGCTACACCTTC
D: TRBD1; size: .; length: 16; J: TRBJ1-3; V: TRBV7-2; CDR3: CASSLYRGSSGNTIYF; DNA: TGTGCCAGCAGCCTCTACAGGGGGAGCTCTGGAAACACCATATATTTT
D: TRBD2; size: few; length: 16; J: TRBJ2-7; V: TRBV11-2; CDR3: CASSLLGSGRAYEQYF; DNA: TGTGCCAGCAGCTTGTTGGGTAGCGGGAGGGCCTACGAGCAGTACTTC
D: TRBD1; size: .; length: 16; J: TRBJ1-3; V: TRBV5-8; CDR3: CASSPVDRGPRNTIYF; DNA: TGTGCCAGCAGCCCCGTCGACAGGGGCCCCCGAAACACCATATATTTT
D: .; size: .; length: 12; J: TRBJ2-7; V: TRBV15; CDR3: CATSREGREQYF; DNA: TGTGCCACCAGCAGAGAGGGGAGGGAGCAGTACTTC
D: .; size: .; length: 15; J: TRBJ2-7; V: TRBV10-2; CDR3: CASSFVEAGPYEQYF; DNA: TGCGCCAGCAGCTTTGTAGAAGCGGGTCCCTACGAGCAGTACTTC